The entry below describes one T cell receptor (beta chain). Antigen specificity is unknown. Documented time point: roughly 10-day in vitro stimulation with candidate neoantigen peptide 4. Each of roughly 7 ELISpot-reactive candidate peptides was used for roughly 10-day stimulation. TCRdb keeps only in-frame clones here, not all; method: immunoSEQ multiplex PCR. Of approximately 13,000 clones in the sample, 80% to 90% were seen once. The CDR3 runs to 15 residues. The germline CDR1 and CDR2 sequences are MRHNA and SNTAGT. V lost 0 bases, J lost 10 bases, and 3 bases stayed unmatched. The data originate from a study of PD-1 blockade in mismatch repair-deficient tumors. Whole-study findings and limits: Rapid post-treatment expansion, then contraction, generally preceding radiologic response, marked tumor-resident clones.

This clonotype was obtained from an adult with mismatch repair-deficient cancer. This chain uses TRBV6-4 with TRBJ2-1; 13 bases agree with TRBD2. The material was cells cultured in vitro, obtained from a patient treated with pembrolizumab. CDR3 DNA: TGTGCCAGCAGTGACTCCGGACTAGCGGGAGTCGAGCAGTTCTTC. Its protein is CASSDSGLAGVEQFF.